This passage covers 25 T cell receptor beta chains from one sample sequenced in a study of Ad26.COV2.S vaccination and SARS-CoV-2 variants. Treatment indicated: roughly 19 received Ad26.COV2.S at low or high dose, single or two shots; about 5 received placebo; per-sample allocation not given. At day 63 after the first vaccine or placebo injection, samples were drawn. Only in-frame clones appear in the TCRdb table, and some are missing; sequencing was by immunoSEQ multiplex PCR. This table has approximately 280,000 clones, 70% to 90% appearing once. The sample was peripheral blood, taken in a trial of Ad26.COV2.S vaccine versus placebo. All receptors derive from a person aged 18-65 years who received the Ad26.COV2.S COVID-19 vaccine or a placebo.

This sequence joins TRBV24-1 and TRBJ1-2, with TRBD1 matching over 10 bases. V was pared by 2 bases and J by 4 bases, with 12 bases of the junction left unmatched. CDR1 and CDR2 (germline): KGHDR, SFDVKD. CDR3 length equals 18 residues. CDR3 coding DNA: TGTGCCACCAGTGATTCAGAGCCCCGGGGACAGGGGTTCTATGGCTACACCTTC. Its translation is CATSDSEPRGQGFYGYTF.

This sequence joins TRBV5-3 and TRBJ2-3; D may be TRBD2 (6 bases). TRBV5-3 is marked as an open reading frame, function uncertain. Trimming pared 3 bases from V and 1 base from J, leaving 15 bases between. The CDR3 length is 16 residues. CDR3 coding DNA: TGTGCCAGAAGCTGGAGGGGACCCCAAGGCACAGATACGCAGTATTTT. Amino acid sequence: CARSWRGPQGTDTQYF.

The CDR3: CASSLQGSNIQYF. The CDR3 DNA reads TGTGCCAGCAGTTTACAGGGTTCGAACATTCAGTACTTC. This chain joins TRBV28 and TRBJ2-4, with a weak D call TRBD1 (5 bases). Per germline, CDR1 MDHEN and CDR2 SYDVKM. The V gene lost 2 bases and the J gene lost 7 bases, with 9 bases spanning the gap. The CDR3 extends over 13 amino acids.

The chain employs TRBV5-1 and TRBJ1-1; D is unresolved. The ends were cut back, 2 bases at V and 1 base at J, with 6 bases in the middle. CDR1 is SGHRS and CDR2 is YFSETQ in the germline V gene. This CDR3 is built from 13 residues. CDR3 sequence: CASSFGQNTEAFF. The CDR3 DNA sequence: TGCGCCAGCAGCTTCGGGCAGAACACTGAAGCTTTCTTT.

The CDR3 DNA sequence: TGCGCCAGCAGCTTGGATCGGGGGGCCTACTACGAGCAGTACTTC. It encodes CASSLDRGAYYEQYF. The chain carries TRBV5-1 and TRBJ2-7; D is possibly TRBD2 (7 bases). V lost 0 bases and J lost 3, with 13 bases in between. This CDR3 is built from 15 residues. Germline V gene data show CDR1 as SGHRS and CDR2 as YFSETQ.

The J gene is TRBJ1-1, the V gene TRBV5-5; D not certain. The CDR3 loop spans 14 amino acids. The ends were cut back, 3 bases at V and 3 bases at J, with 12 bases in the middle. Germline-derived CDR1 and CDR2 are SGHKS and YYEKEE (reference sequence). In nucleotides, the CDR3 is TGTGCCAGCAGCTCGCAGACATTGGACACTGAAGCTTTCTTT. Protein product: CASSSQTLDTEAFF.

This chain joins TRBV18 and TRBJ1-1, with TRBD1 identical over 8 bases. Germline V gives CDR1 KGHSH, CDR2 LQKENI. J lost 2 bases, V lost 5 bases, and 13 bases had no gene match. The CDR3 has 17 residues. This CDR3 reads CASSSTVGTGKNTEAFF. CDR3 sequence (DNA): TGTGCCAGCTCATCAACGGTGGGGACAGGCAAAAACACTGAAGCTTTCTTT.

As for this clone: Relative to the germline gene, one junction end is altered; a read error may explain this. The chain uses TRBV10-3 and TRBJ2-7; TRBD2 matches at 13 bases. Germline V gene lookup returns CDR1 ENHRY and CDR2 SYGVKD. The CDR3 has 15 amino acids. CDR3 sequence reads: CAISPTSGRAYEQYF. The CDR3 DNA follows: TGTGCCATCAGCCCTACTAGCGGGAGGGCCTATGAGCAGTACTTC.

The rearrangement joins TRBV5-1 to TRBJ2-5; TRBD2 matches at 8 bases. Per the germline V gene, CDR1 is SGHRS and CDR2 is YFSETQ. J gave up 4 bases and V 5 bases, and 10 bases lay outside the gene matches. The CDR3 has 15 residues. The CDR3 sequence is CASRGSGVGAETQYF. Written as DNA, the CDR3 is TGCGCCAGCAGAGGTAGCGGGGTAGGGGCAGAGACCCAGTACTTC.

The CDR3 reads CASRAGWQAKNIQYF. The CDR3 bases are TGTGCCAGCAGGGCAGGGTGGCAAGCCAAAAACATTCAGTACTTC. This chain connects TRBV5-8 to TRBJ2-4; possibly TRBD1 for D (5 bases). Trimming left V 5 bases short and J 0 bases short, with 12 bases between. This CDR3 has 15 amino acids. Germline-derived CDR1 and CDR2 are SGHTS and YDEGEE. The full variable domain, completed using reference TRBV5-8 and TRBJ2-4, is EAGVTQSPTHLIKTRGQQATLRCSPISGHTSVYWYQQALGLGLQFLLWYDEGEERNRGNFPPRFSGRQFPNYSSELNVNALELEDSALYLCASRAGWQAKNIQYFGAGTRLSVL.

CDR3 protein: CASSWTSESSYEQYF. The CDR3 DNA is TGTGCCAGCAGCTGGACTAGCGAGAGCTCCTACGAGCAGTACTTC. The chain employs TRBV11-2 and TRBJ2-7; 9 bases are shared with TRBD2. The CDR3 has 15 residues. V lost 4 bases and J lost 0; bases outside the gene matches: 4. Looked up from germline, CDR1 is SGHAT and CDR2 is FQNNGV.

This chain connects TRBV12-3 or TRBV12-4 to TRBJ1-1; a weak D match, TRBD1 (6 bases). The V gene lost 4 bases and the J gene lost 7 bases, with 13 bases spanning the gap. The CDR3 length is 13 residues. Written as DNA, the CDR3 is TGTGCCAGCAGTTCAGAGGGGGGGTTTGAAGCTTTCTTT. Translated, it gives CASSSEGGFEAFF.

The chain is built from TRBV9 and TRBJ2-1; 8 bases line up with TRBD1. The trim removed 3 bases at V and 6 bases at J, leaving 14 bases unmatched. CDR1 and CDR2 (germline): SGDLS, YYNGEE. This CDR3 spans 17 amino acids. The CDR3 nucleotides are TGTGCCAGCAGCGCAATTAGGACAGGGCGTCCGATCAATGAGCAGTTCTTC. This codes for CASSAIRTGRPINEQFF.

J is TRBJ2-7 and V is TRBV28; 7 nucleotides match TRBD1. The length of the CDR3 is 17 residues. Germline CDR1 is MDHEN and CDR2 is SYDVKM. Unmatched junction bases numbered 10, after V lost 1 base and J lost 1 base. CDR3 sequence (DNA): TGTGCCAGCAGTTTATCCCCAACAGGGGTTCGGTCCTACGAGCAGTACTTC. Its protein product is CASSLSPTGVRSYEQYF.

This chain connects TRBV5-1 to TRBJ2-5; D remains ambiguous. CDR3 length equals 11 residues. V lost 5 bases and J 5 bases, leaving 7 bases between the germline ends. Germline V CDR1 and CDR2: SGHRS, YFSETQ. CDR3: CASRVEETQYF. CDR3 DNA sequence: TGCGCCAGCAGAGTGGAGGAGACCCAGTACTTC.

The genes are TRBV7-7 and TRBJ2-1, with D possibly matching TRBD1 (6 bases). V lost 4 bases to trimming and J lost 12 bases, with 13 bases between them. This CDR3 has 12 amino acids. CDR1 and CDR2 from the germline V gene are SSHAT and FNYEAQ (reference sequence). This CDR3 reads CASSSMDRSQFF. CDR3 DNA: TGTGCCAGCAGCTCAATGGACAGATCGCAGTTCTTC.

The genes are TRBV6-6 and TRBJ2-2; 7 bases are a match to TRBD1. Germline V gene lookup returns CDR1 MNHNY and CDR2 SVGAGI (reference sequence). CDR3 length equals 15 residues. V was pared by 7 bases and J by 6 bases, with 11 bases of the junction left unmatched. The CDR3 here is CASKIRQGGAGELFF. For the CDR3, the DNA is TGTGCCAGCAAGATTAGACAGGGCGGAGCCGGGGAGCTGTTTTTT.

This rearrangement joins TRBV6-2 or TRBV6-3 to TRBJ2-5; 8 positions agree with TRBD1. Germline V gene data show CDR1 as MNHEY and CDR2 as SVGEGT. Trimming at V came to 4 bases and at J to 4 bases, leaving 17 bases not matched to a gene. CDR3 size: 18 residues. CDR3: CASSFEYGTGQRGETQYF. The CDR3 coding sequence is TGTGCCAGCAGTTTCGAATATGGGACAGGCCAAAGGGGAGAGACCCAGTACTTC.

The CDR3 DNA follows: TGTGCCAGCAGCCCGCGACGGAGGGTTCAAGAGACCCAGTACTTC. Protein product: CASSPRRRVQETQYF. The V gene is TRBV7-9, the J gene TRBJ2-5, with D perhaps matching TRBD2 (6 bases). The CDR3 loop spans 15 amino acids. The V and J ends lost 5 bases and 2 bases respectively, with 15 bases between them. Per the germline V gene, CDR1 is SEHNR and CDR2 is FQNEAQ (reference sequence).

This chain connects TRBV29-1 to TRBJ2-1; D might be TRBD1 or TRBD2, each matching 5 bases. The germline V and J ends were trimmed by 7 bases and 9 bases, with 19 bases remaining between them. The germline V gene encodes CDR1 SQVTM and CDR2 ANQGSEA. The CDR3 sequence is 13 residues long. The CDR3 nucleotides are TGCAGCGCCGTAGCCCCTCGGGGACCTGAGCAGTTCTTC. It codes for CSAVAPRGPEQFF.

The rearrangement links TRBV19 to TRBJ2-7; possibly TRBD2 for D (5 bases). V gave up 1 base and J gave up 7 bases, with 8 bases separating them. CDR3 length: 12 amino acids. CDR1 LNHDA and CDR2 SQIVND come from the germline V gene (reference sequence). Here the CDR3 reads CASSIGAEEQYF. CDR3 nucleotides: TGTGCCAGTAGTATAGGAGCGGAAGAGCAGTACTTC. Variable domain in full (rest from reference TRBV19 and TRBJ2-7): DGGITQSPKYLFRKEGQNVTLSCEQNLNHDAMYWYRQDPGQGLRLIYYSQIVNDFQKGDIAEGYSVSREKKESFPLTVTSAQKNPTAFYLCASSIGAEEQYFGPGTRLTVT.

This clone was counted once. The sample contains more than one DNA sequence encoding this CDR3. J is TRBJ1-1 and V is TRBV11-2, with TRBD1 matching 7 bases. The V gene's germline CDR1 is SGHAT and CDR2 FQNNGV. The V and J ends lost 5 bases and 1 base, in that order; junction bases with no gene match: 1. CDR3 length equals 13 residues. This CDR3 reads CASSRDRNTEAFF. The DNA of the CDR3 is TGTGCCAGCAGCCGGGACAGGAACACTGAAGCTTTCTTT.

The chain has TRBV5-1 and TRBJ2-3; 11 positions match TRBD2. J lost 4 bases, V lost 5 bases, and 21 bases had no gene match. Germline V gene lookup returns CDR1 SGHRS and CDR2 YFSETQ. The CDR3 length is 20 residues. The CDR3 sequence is CASSTRLTSGMPVYSDTQYF. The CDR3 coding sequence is TGCGCCAGCAGTACACGCCTGACTAGCGGGATGCCTGTATATTCAGATACGCAGTATTTT. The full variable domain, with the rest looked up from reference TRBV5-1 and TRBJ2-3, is KAGVTQTPRYLIKTRGQQVTLSCSPISGHRSVSWYQQTPGQGLQFLFEYFSETQRNKGNFPGRFSGRQFSNSRSEMNVSTLELGDSALYLCASSTRLTSGMPVYSDTQYFGPGTRLTVL.

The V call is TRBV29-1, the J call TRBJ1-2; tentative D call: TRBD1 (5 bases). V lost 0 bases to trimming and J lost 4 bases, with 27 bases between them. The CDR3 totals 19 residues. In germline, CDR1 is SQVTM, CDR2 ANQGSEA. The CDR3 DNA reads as TGCAGCGTTGAAGATCGAAAGCGTTGGGGGGACTCCAGGACCTATGGCTACACCTTC. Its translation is CSVEDRKRWGDSRTYGYTF.

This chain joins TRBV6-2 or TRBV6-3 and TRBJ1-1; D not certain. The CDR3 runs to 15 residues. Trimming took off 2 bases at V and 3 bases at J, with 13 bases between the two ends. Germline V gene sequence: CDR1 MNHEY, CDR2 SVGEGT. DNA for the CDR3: TGTGCCAGCAGTTACCAGGCGGCAGATCACACTGAAGCTTTCTTT. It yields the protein CASSYQAADHTEAFF.